This TCR beta chain was identified in a study of cytomegalovirus exposure and HLA in healthy donors. Study results and caveats: Approximately 17,000 TCR beta sequences were associated with HLA alleles at 0.05 false discovery rate in a later analysis.

Researchers ran the PCR with 60 Vbeta and 13 Jbeta primers. Profiled with immunoSEQ multiplex PCR; TCRdb holds only in-frame clones, not every one. There are 130,000 or so clones in the sample; around 72% occur only once, and less than 4.5% lies in the top ten. Comments on this clone: No antigen is known for it.

The CDR3 is 16 amino acids. The germline CDR1 and CDR2 sequences are MNHEY and SVGAGI. The V and J ends lost 2 bases and 5 bases, in that order; junction bases with no gene match: 5. This sequence originates from a man aged 50 to 60 in good health and CMV-seropositive. Sequencing used PBMCs. This chain uses TRBV6-5 with TRBJ2-2; TRBD2 aligns across 10 bases. In DNA form, the CDR3 reads TGTGCCAGCAGTTACAGCGGGGGGGCGAGGACCGGGGAGCTGTTTTTT. Amino acids: CASSYSGGARTGELFF.